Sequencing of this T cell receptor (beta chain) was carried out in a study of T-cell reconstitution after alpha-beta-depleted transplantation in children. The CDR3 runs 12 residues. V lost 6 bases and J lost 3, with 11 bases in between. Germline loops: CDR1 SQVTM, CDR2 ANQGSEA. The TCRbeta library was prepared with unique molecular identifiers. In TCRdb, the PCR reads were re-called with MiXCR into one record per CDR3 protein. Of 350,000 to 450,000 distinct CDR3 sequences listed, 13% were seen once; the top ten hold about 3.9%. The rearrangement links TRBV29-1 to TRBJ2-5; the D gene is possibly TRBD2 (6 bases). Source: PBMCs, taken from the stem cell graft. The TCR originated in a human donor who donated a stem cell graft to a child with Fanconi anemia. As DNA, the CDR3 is TGCAGCGTCAGGGCGGGGAAAGAGACCCAGTACTTC. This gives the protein CSVRAGKETQYF.